The 30 T cell receptor beta chains below all came from one sample that was sequenced in a study of T cell responses to AZD1222 COVID-19 vaccine. Only in-frame clones appear in the TCRdb table, and some are missing; sequencing was by immunoSEQ multiplex PCR. The sample carries 90,000 to 120,000 clones, around 93% recorded once. Source: peripheral blood, taken 28 days after the second AZD1222 dose. The receptor source for this set is an adult who received the AZD1222 COVID-19 vaccine.

This rearrangement joins TRBV6-2 or TRBV6-3 to TRBJ2-3, with TRBD2 as a possible D gene (7 bases). Deletions cut 5 bases from V and 5 bases from J, with 23 bases between. This CDR3 has 17 residues. Germline V lookup: CDR1 MNHEY, CDR2 SVGEGT. The CDR3 protein is CASSGGASRPRGDTQYF. The CDR3 nucleotides are TGTGCCAGCAGTGGGGGGGCCAGCCGGCCTCGGGGAGATACGCAGTATTTT.

This chain connects TRBV11-2 to TRBJ1-5; 7 bases match TRBD1. The CDR3 covers 14 residues. Germline CDR1 SGHAT, CDR2 FQNNGV. V dropped 5 bases and J dropped 3; count of bases not matched to a gene: 4. CDR3 in amino acids: CASSPGQINQPQHF. For the CDR3, the DNA is TGTGCCAGCAGCCCGGGACAGATCAATCAGCCCCAGCATTTT.

The genes are TRBV7-9 and TRBJ2-7; no firm D call. Trimming cost V 3 bases and J 2 bases, with 8 bases left between them. The CDR3 length is 13 residues. CDR1 and CDR2 (germline): SEHNR, FQNEAQ (reference sequence). The DNA for the CDR3 is TGTGCCAGCAGCTTGGAAGGCACCTACGAGCAGTACTTC. This gives the protein CASSLEGTYEQYF.

This clone occurred once. The chain couples TRBV11-2 to TRBJ2-5, with TRBD1 matching 9 bases. V lost 7 bases, J lost 2 bases, and 14 bases stayed unmatched. Per the germline V gene, CDR1 is SGHAT and CDR2 is FQNNGV. CDR3 length: 17 residues. CDR3 in amino acids: CASTGQGTPGGQETQYF. CDR3 DNA sequence: TGTGCCAGCACCGGACAGGGGACGCCCGGGGGGCAAGAGACCCAGTACTTC.

The genes are TRBV14 and TRBJ2-1; D is unclear. CDR1 is SGHDN and CDR2 is FVKESK in the germline V gene. The V gene lost 3 bases and the J gene lost 7 bases, with 13 bases spanning the gap. This CDR3 spans 14 amino acids. This chain's CDR3 is CASSQLRTRNEQFF. DNA of the CDR3: TGTGCCAGCAGCCAGTTACGAACGAGGAATGAGCAGTTCTTC.

The chain carries TRBV5-1 and TRBJ1-6; a weak D match, TRBD1 (5 bases). Trimming took 5 bases from V and 11 from J, leaving 17 bases between them. The CDR3 sequence is 14 residues long. Germline values: CDR1 SGHRS, CDR2 YFSETQ. DNA of the CDR3: TGCGCCAGCAGTCGGGACGGGTTGGCAGCACCCCTCCACTTT. It encodes CASSRDGLAAPLHF.

The chain links TRBV2 to TRBJ1-3; D gene unclear. The CDR3 is made up of 12 amino acids. The germline V gene has CDR1 SNHLY and CDR2 FYNNEI. V dropped 6 bases and J dropped 9 bases, with 12 bases sitting between them. Written as DNA, the CDR3 is TGTGCCAGCAGCCCCCTAGTCGGCACCATATATTTT. Encoded protein: CASSPLVGTIYF.

This clone appeared once. This sequence joins TRBV4-3 and TRBJ1-1; 7 nucleotides align to TRBD1. J lost 3 bases, V lost 4 bases, and 2 bases had no gene match. The CDR3 sequence is 13 residues long. The V gene's germline CDR1 is LGHNA and CDR2 YSLEER. The CDR3 coding sequence is TGCGCCAGCAGCCTAGACAGGGACACTGAAGCTTTCTTT. Amino acids: CASSLDRDTEAFF.

The chain recombines TRBV30 with TRBJ2-3; perhaps TRBD1 as D (6 bases). CDR3 length: 13 residues. Trimming pared 2 bases from V and 6 bases from J, leaving 12 bases between. CDR1 and CDR2 from the germline V gene are GTSNPN and SVGIG (reference sequence). This chain's CDR3 is CAWSPGVPDTQYF. CDR3 nucleotides: TGTGCCTGGAGTCCAGGGGTGCCCGATACGCAGTATTTT.

This rearrangement joins TRBV29-1 to TRBJ1-2; D may be TRBD1 (6 bases). The CDR3 has 14 amino acids. The ends were cut back, 3 bases at V and 7 bases at J, with 18 bases in the middle. Germline CDR1 and CDR2: SQVTM and ANQGSEA. The DNA for the CDR3 is TGCAGCGTTGAGGGCCAGGGGATTCGGAGTGGCTACACCTTC. Its protein is CSVEGQGIRSGYTF. Based on the CDR3 plus reference TRBV29-1 and TRBJ1-2, the full variable domain is SAVISQKPSRDICQRGTSLTIQCQVDSQVTMMFWYRQQPGQSLTLIATANQGSEATYESGFVIDKFPISRPNLTFSTLTVSNMSPEDSSIYLCSVEGQGIRSGYTFGSGTRLTVV.

The genes are TRBV3-1 (or the pseudogene TRBV3-2) and TRBJ1-6, with 12 positions matching TRBD1. CDR3 size: 15 residues. Germline V gene lookup returns CDR1 LGHDT and CDR2 YNNKEL (reference sequence). V shed 5 bases and J 9 bases; nucleotides not matched to a gene: 5. CDR3: CASSMGQGAGSPLHF. The CDR3 DNA sequence: TGTGCCAGCAGCATGGGACAGGGGGCCGGTTCACCCCTCCACTTT.

The chain links TRBV6-2 or TRBV6-3 to TRBJ1-2, with 8 nucleotides matching TRBD1. Germline CDR1 and CDR2: MNHEY and SVGEGT. With V trimmed by 5 bases and J by 7 bases, 6 bases remained unmatched. The length of the CDR3 is 13 residues. CDR3 DNA sequence: TGTGCCAGCAGTGATGGACAGGGTACTGGCTACACCTTC. It specifies CASSDGQGTGYTF.

Here the CDR3 reads CASSRLPGLAGSYNEQFF. CDR3 bases: TGTGCCAGCAGTCGACTTCCGGGACTAGCGGGATCCTACAATGAGCAGTTCTTC. V is TRBV6-6 and J is TRBJ2-1; 13 bases align to TRBD2. CDR1 is MNHNY and CDR2 is SVGAGI in the germline V gene (reference sequence). V was clipped by 5 bases and J by 1 base; unmatched bases: 8. There are 18 residues in the CDR3.

This clone was recorded once. V gene TRBV7-9 combines with J gene TRBJ1-5; D gene ambiguous. The CDR3 totals 12 residues. Trimming took 0 bases from V and 6 from J, leaving 3 bases between them. Germline V lookup: CDR1 SEHNR, CDR2 FQNEAQ (reference sequence). The DNA for the CDR3 is TGTGCCAGCAGCTTAGCAGGTCAGCCCCAGCATTTT. Its protein product is CASSLAGQPQHF.

The CDR3 sequence is CATSRTLKNEQYF. The CDR3 DNA is TGTGCCACCAGCAGAACTCTGAAGAACGAGCAGTACTTC. This chain links TRBV15 with TRBJ2-7; D not resolved. Germline-derived CDR1 and CDR2 are LNHNV and YYDKDF (reference sequence). Trimming stripped 2 bases from V and 5 bases from J, with 10 bases between. This CDR3 contains 13 residues.

V is TRBV28 and J is TRBJ1-6, with D possibly being TRBD1 (6 bases). The CDR3 consists of 17 residues. V was cut by 4 bases and J by 2 bases, with 15 bases left in between. Germline assignment: CDR1 MDHEN and CDR2 SYDVKM. CDR3 protein: CASSSPPGGAYNSPLHF. The CDR3 region has the DNA TGTGCCAGCAGTTCCCCTCCGGGGGGCGCCTATAATTCACCCCTCCACTTT.

The chain carries TRBV5-1 and TRBJ1-2, with TRBD1 identical over 8 bases. This CDR3 region has 14 residues. With 5 bases clipped from V and 4 bases from J, the junction kept 7 bases outside the gene matches. Germline V gene lookup returns CDR1 SGHRS and CDR2 YFSETQ. The CDR3 DNA is TGCGCCAGCAGTCCGGGACAGGCTGGCTATGGCTACACCTTC. This codes for CASSPGQAGYGYTF. Together with reference TRBV5-1 and TRBJ1-2, the CDR3 gives the full variable domain: KAGVTQTPRYLIKTRGQQVTLSCSPISGHRSVSWYQQTPGQGLQFLFEYFSETQRNKGNFPGRFSGRQFSNSRSEMNVSTLELGDSALYLCASSPGQAGYGYTFGSGTRLTVV.

This sequence joins TRBV24-1 and TRBJ2-1, with 7 bases lining up with TRBD1. After removal of 3 bases from V and 6 bases from J, the junction contained 7 bases not matched to a gene. Germline V CDR1 and CDR2: KGHDR, SFDVKD. This CDR3 is built from 15 residues. The CDR3 coding sequence is TGTGCCACCAGTGATACCCGACAGGGTGGCAATGAGCAGTTCTTC. Translated, it gives CATSDTRQGGNEQFF.

This clone was found a few times. The chain couples TRBV2 to TRBJ1-1; 8 nucleotides agree with TRBD1. The CDR3 has 14 amino acids. V was clipped by 4 bases and J by 6 bases; unmatched bases: 7. Germline values: CDR1 SNHLY, CDR2 FYNNEI. Here the CDR3 reads CASSGQGAGSEAFF. In nucleotides, the CDR3 is TGTGCCAGCAGTGGTCAGGGGGCTGGATCTGAAGCTTTCTTT.

The V and J genes are TRBV11-3 and TRBJ2-2; D uncertain. Trimming removed 6 bases from V and 8 bases from J, with 10 bases in between. The CDR3 runs 12 residues. CDR1 and CDR2 (germline): SGHNT, YENEEA. The CDR3 loop reads CASRNPRGELFF. DNA for the CDR3: TGTGCCAGCAGAAACCCTCGTGGGGAGCTGTTTTTT.

The chain links TRBV2 to TRBJ2-1, with TRBD2 identical over 12 bases. This CDR3 is 14 amino acids long. Trimming at V came to 7 bases and at J to 9 bases, leaving 7 bases not matched to a gene. Germline V gene lookup returns CDR1 SNHLY and CDR2 FYNNEI. The CDR3 is CASTASGGVVEQFF. The CDR3 DNA is TGTGCCAGCACCGCTAGCGGGGGGGTGGTTGAGCAGTTCTTC.

This chain connects TRBV6-2 or TRBV6-3 to TRBJ2-5; D not certain. V shed 2 bases and J shed 4 bases, with 2 bases lying between them. Germline CDR1 MNHEY, CDR2 SVGEGT. The CDR3 extends over 11 amino acids. Here the CDR3 reads CASSYGETQYF. The CDR3 DNA reads TGTGCCAGCAGTTACGGAGAGACCCAGTACTTC.

The chain has TRBV28 and TRBJ1-5; D remains unclear. V was trimmed by 3 bases and J by 6 bases, leaving 6 bases between them. CDR3 length: 12 amino acids. The germline gives CDR1 MDHEN, CDR2 SYDVKM. CDR3 sequence: CASSFHPQPQHF. CDR3 sequence (DNA): TGTGCCAGCAGTTTTCATCCTCAGCCCCAGCATTTT.

The chain carries TRBV7-6 and TRBJ2-7; TRBD2 agrees at 8 bases. V lost 4 bases and J lost 8; bases outside the gene matches: 13. Germline CDR1 is SGHVS and CDR2 is FNYEAQ. The CDR3 extends over 15 amino acids. In DNA form, the CDR3 reads TGTGCCAGCAGCTCACAATATGGACTAGCCATTCAGCAGTACTTC. Its translation is CASSSQYGLAIQQYF.

The chain carries TRBV6-1 and TRBJ1-3; D gene ambiguous. The germline gives CDR1 MNHNS, CDR2 SASEGT. V was shortened by 3 bases and J by 7 bases, with 13 bases between the two germline ends. The length of the CDR3 is 14 residues. The CDR3 loop is CASSDEYGFNTIYF. CDR3 nucleotides: TGTGCCAGCAGTGATGAGTACGGGTTTAACACCATATATTTT.

The chain employs TRBV6-1 and TRBJ1-2, with D uncertain. From germline, CDR1 is MNHNS and CDR2 SASEGT. The CDR3 is made up of 13 amino acids. Trimming stripped 2 bases from V and 7 bases from J, with 11 bases between. The CDR3 is CASSESGISGYTF. The CDR3 coding sequence is TGTGCCAGCAGTGAATCGGGGATCTCTGGCTACACCTTC.

J is TRBJ2-2 and V is TRBV5-6, with TRBD2 as a possible D gene (5 bases). V was shortened by 4 bases and J by 4 bases, with 11 bases between the two germline ends. The CDR3 is 14 residues long. Germline values: CDR1 SGHDT, CDR2 YYEEEE. The CDR3 region is CASSPRRITGELFF. CDR3 nucleotide sequence: TGTGCCAGCAGCCCTAGGAGGATCACCGGGGAGCTGTTTTTT.

This rearrangement joins TRBV4-1 to TRBJ1-6; TRBD1 aligns across 10 bases. This CDR3 is 16 amino acids long. V gave up 2 bases and J gave up 9 bases; unmatched junction bases: 7. Germline assignment: CDR1 MGHRA and CDR2 YSYEKL. The chain's CDR3 is CASSQYDRGLSSPLHF. DNA of the CDR3: TGCGCCAGCAGCCAATACGACAGGGGGCTTAGTTCACCCCTCCACTTT.

DNA of the CDR3: TGTGCCAGCAGCCCGCGTGGAGGGAACGGTAATGAAAAACTGTTTTTT. This encodes CASSPRGGNGNEKLFF. The chain links TRBV7-2 to TRBJ1-4; D is unresolved. The V and J ends lost 5 bases and 4 bases respectively, with 17 bases between them. Germline V gene lookup returns CDR1 SGHTA and CDR2 FQGNSA. CDR3 length: 16 residues. Combining the CDR3 with reference TRBV7-2 and TRBJ1-4 gives the whole variable domain GAGVSQSPSNKVTEKGKDVELRCDPISGHTALYWYRQSLGQGLEFLIYFQGNSAPDKSGLPSDRFSAERTGGSVSTLTIQRTQQEDSAVYLCASSPRGGNGNEKLFFGSGTQLSVL.

The rearrangement uses TRBV27 and TRBJ2-7, with TRBD2 matching 7 bases. The germline gives CDR1 MNHEY, CDR2 SMNVEV (reference sequence). The V and J ends lost 6 bases and 3 bases, in that order; junction bases with no gene match: 5. The CDR3 consists of 13 residues. The CDR3 sequence: CASRLTSYYEQYF. CDR3 DNA sequence: TGTGCCAGCAGACTGACTAGCTACTACGAGCAGTACTTC.